These T cell receptor beta chains were read from a single sample in a study of blood T cell repertoires in COVID-19. Profiling relied on immunoSEQ multiplex PCR, and the TCRdb table lists in-frame clones only, not all of them. The data show 100,000 or so clones, with more than 65% seen just once and about 12% held by the top ten. Sequenced input: peripheral blood. The receptors here all came from a woman aged 70-85 years with acute or convalescent COVID-19. CDR3s include the opening cysteine and the closing phenylalanine or tryptophan. Each record gives: J gene, V gene, D gene, CDR3 protein. A D gene is named only where the DNA matches it firmly.

J: TRBJ1-1
V: TRBV7-9
D: -
CDR3: CASSLPGDTEAFF

J: TRBJ2-7
V: TRBV5-1
D: -
CDR3: CASSATRGGGDEQYF

J: TRBJ2-3
V: TRBV2
D: TRBD1
CDR3: CASSPLGTGLTDTQYF

J: TRBJ1-6
V: TRBV7-2
D: -
CDR3: CASSPDGYNSPLHF

J: TRBJ1-5
V: TRBV27
D: -
CDR3: CASSFVGQEGYQPQHF

J: TRBJ2-1
V: TRBV7-8
D: TRBD2
CDR3: CASSLLTGGMVGEQFF

J: TRBJ2-2
V: TRBV2
D: TRBD1
CDR3: CASSARTGEGIFTGELFF

J: TRBJ1-4
V: TRBV12-3/TRBV12-4
D: TRBD1
CDR3: CASSGGQPEKLFF

J: TRBJ2-7
V: TRBV27
D: -
CDR3: CASSSASRGRYEQYF

J: TRBJ1-3
V: TRBV3-1/TRBV3-2
D: -
CDR3: CASSQKDTGNTIYF

J: TRBJ1-2
V: TRBV19
D: -
CDR3: CASSPPDMRGGYTF

J: TRBJ2-5
V: TRBV15
D: -
CDR3: CATGGMGETQYF

J: TRBJ2-5
V: TRBV30
D: -
CDR3: CAWGRGRETQYF

J: TRBJ2-5
V: TRBV9
D: TRBD1
CDR3: CASSGQGGETQYF

J: TRBJ2-1
V: TRBV28
D: -
CDR3: CASMEITGTSSYNEQFF

J: TRBJ1-5
V: TRBV10-3
D: TRBD1
CDR3: CAIRDEGQAINQPQHF

J: TRBJ2-5
V: TRBV5-5
D: TRBD2
CDR3: CASSTGLAGGPETQYF

J: TRBJ1-4
V: TRBV19
D: -
CDR3: CASSMDFDEKLFF

J: TRBJ2-5
V: TRBV3-1/TRBV3-2
D: -
CDR3: CASSTLSSGEAETQYF

J: TRBJ1-5
V: TRBV6-1
D: -
CDR3: CASSDRAYQPQHF

J: TRBJ1-6
V: TRBV4-3
D: -
CDR3: CASSQEVEGKSPLHF

J: TRBJ1-1
V: TRBV15
D: TRBD1
CDR3: CATSSPDRAWYSDTEAFF

J: TRBJ1-2
V: TRBV6-5
D: TRBD1
CDR3: CASRWTGPNYGYTF

J: TRBJ1-1
V: TRBV19
D: TRBD1
CDR3: CASNRGQLNTEAFF

J: TRBJ1-2
V: TRBV5-4
D: -
CDR3: CAITLVGHGGYTF

J: TRBJ1-2
V: TRBV30
D: TRBD1
CDR3: CAWTLQGIYGYTF

J: TRBJ2-3
V: TRBV6-1
D: -
CDR3: CASSERRGPGDTQYF

J: TRBJ1-4
V: TRBV7-8
D: -
CDR3: CASSTRTVPTNEKLFF

J: TRBJ1-2
V: TRBV19
D: TRBD1
CDR3: CASTVDRVGGYTF

J: TRBJ1-1
V: TRBV7-9
D: -
CDR3: CASSRGTGFDTEAFF

J: TRBJ1-1
V: TRBV24-1
D: -
CDR3: CATSGPLNTEAFF

J: TRBJ2-1
V: TRBV27
D: TRBD2
CDR3: CASSFIGSRGENEQFF

J: TRBJ2-2
V: TRBV20-1
D: TRBD2
CDR3: CSASLSLAGAGELFF

J: TRBJ2-3
V: TRBV5-1
D: TRBD2
CDR3: CASRVVGRGGEDTQYF

J: TRBJ1-1
V: TRBV6-6
D: -
CDR3: CATQGQNTEAFF

J: TRBJ2-3
V: TRBV6-4
D: -
CDR3: CASSEGTYTDTQYF

J: TRBJ2-3
V: TRBV7-9
D: -
CDR3: CASSLPGTDTQYF

J: TRBJ1-5
V: TRBV12-3/TRBV12-4
D: TRBD1
CDR3: CASSTGGPQHF

J: TRBJ1-2
V: TRBV19
D: TRBD1
CDR3: CASTETGSNYGYTF

J: TRBJ2-3
V: TRBV5-8
D: -
CDR3: CASSLGRLSSTDTQYF

J: TRBJ1-2
V: TRBV7-2
D: -
CDR3: CASSLTQGGGGYTF

J: TRBJ1-1
V: TRBV5-1
D: TRBD1
CDR3: CASSEGQGEATEAFF

J: TRBJ1-1
V: TRBV6-5
D: TRBD1
CDR3: CASNRDRVAFF

J: TRBJ1-5
V: TRBV6-6
D: -
CDR3: CASSPADTGQPQHF

J: TRBJ2-7
V: TRBV9
D: TRBD2
CDR3: CASSVSSGGANPYEQYF

J: TRBJ2-3
V: TRBV5-1
D: TRBD2
CDR3: CASSQGRGVPDTQYF

J: TRBJ1-1
V: TRBV11-2
D: -
CDR3: CASSSRLEAFF

J: TRBJ2-3
V: TRBV5-1
D: TRBD2
CDR3: CASSLGLAGGAMADTQYF

J: TRBJ2-1
V: TRBV2
D: TRBD1
CDR3: CASTFGQGIGNEQFF

J: TRBJ2-3
V: TRBV6-6
D: TRBD1
CDR3: CASSYRQGDLTDTQYF

J: TRBJ2-2
V: TRBV9
D: TRBD2
CDR3: CASSVAISAGATNTGELFF

J: TRBJ1-5
V: TRBV7-2
D: -
CDR3: CASSDTQGPNQPQHF

J: TRBJ1-1
V: TRBV12-3/TRBV12-4
D: -
CDR3: CASSLGGQEAFF

J: TRBJ1-1
V: TRBV5-5
D: -
CDR3: CASSFWETLNTEAFF

J: TRBJ2-3
V: TRBV2
D: TRBD1
CDR3: CASSEATGGNTDTQYF

J: TRBJ1-1
V: TRBV2
D: TRBD1
CDR3: CASMGTEKNTEAFF

J: TRBJ1-1
V: TRBV4-3
D: -
CDR3: CASSQTDRGTEAFF

J: TRBJ2-2
V: TRBV5-1
D: -
CDR3: CASSLYGQTTTGELFF

J: TRBJ2-7
V: TRBV11-2
D: TRBD2
CDR3: CATGEGSYEQYF

J: TRBJ1-2
V: TRBV10-3
D: -
CDR3: CAISESQSYTF